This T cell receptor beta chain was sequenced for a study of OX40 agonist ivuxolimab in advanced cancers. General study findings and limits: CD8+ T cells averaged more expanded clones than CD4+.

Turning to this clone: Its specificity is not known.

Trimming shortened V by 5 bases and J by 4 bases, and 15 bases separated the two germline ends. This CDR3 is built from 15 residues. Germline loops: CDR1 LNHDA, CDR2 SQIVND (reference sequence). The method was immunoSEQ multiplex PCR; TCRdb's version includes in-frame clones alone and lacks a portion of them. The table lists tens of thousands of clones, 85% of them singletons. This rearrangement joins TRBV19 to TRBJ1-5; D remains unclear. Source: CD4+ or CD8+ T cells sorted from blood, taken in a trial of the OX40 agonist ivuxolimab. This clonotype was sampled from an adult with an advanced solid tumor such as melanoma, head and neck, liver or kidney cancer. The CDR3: CASSPEGGSNQPQHF. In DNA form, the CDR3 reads TGTGCCAGTAGTCCCGAAGGCGGGAGTAATCAGCCCCAGCATTTT.